Following are 11 T cell receptor beta chains from one sample sequenced in a study of identical twins. TCRdb analysed the 5' RACE reads with MiXCR anew, one entry per CDR3 protein. The sample records 1.5 million or so distinct CDR3 sequences, roughly a third being singletons. The specimen was cord blood. The origin of the receptors is a newborn girl in good health.

This clonotype was seen more than once but under ten times. The chain combines TRBV20-1 with TRBJ2-7; TRBD2 is a possible D gene (7 bases). This CDR3 contains 11 residues. V was cut by 7 bases and J by 6 bases, with 13 bases left in between. Germline V gene sequence: CDR1 DFQATT, CDR2 SNEGSKA (reference sequence). CDR3 loop: CSGKGEGEQYF. The DNA for the CDR3 is TGCAGTGGGAAGGGGGAGGGCGAGCAGTACTTC.

This chain links TRBV10-3 with TRBJ2-2; TRBD1 is a possible D gene (5 bases). Per germline, CDR1 ENHRY and CDR2 SYGVKD. V lost 4 bases and J lost 10, with 13 bases in between. The CDR3 contains 13 residues. Here the CDR3 DNA reads TGTGCCATCAGTGGTGTTCAGGGCGCGGAGCTGTTTTTT. Translation gives CAISGVQGAELFF.

The sample holds a few counts of this clonotype. This chain connects TRBV7-2 to TRBJ2-7; 8 positions agree with TRBD2. Germline trimming cut 0 bases from V and 2 bases from J; bases unmatched to any gene: 3. Germline assignment: CDR1 SGHTA and CDR2 FQGNSA. The CDR3 length is 15 residues. The CDR3 loop is CASSLASGKTYEQYF. CDR3 coding DNA: TGTGCCAGCAGCTTAGCTAGCGGGAAAACCTACGAGCAGTACTTC.

The CDR3 coding sequence is TGCAGTGCTACCAGCCGGGAGCGGACAGATACGCAGTATTTT. Residues: CSATSRERTDTQYF. The chain uses TRBV20-1 and TRBJ2-3, with D perhaps matching TRBD2 (6 bases). The V end was cut by 4 bases, the J end by 3 bases, with 14 bases between. Germline V gene lookup returns CDR1 DFQATT and CDR2 SNEGSKA (reference sequence). There are 14 residues in the CDR3.

This chain uses TRBV24-1 with TRBJ2-7; TRBD2 matches at 8 bases. The CDR3 is 15 residues long. The ends lost 0 bases at V and 5 bases at J; junction bases unmatched: 5. The germline gives CDR1 KGHDR, CDR2 SFDVKD. The CDR3 DNA reads as TGTGCCACCAGTGATTTGCAAAGGACTAGCAACGAGCAGTACTTC. This translates into CATSDLQRTSNEQYF.

This clonotype was counted a few times. The chain carries TRBV5-1 and TRBJ1-5; possibly TRBD1 for D (5 bases). The germline CDR1 and CDR2 sequences are SGHRS and YFSETQ. V shed 0 bases and J shed 11 bases, with 15 bases lying between them. The CDR3 loop spans 14 amino acids. This CDR3 is CASSLAPGLLSQHF. CDR3 nucleotides: TGCGCCAGCAGCTTGGCCCCGGGACTCTTATCCCAGCATTTT.

The chain couples TRBV12-3 or TRBV12-4 to TRBJ1-5, with TRBD1 as a possible D gene (6 bases). CDR3 length: 15 amino acids. V was cut by 6 bases and J by 6 bases, with 18 bases left in between. The DNA for the CDR3 is TGTGCCAGCAGCCCGGGGGGGGGGCGGGGTCAGCCCCAGCATTTT. It is translated as CASSPGGGRGQPQHF.

This clonotype was detected only a few times. This chain connects TRBV6-1 to TRBJ1-5, with D perhaps TRBD1 (5 bases). CDR1 MNHNS and CDR2 SASEGT come from the germline V gene. This CDR3 is built from 15 residues. V dropped 1 base and J dropped 3 bases, with 10 bases sitting between them. CDR3 loop: CASSEGGALNQPQHF. CDR3 coding DNA: TGTGCCAGCAGTGAAGGCGGGGCCCTCAATCAGCCCCAGCATTTT.

The chain has TRBV29-1 and TRBJ1-1; TRBD1 agrees at 8 bases. The CDR3 extends over 14 amino acids. Trimming at V came to 4 bases and at J to 3 bases, leaving 7 bases not matched to a gene. From germline, CDR1 is SQVTM and CDR2 ANQGSEA. The CDR3 DNA sequence: TGCAGCGTTGTCCCAGGGGGCGCGGACACTGAAGCTTTCTTT. It translates to CSVVPGGADTEAFF.

This chain connects TRBV6-1 to TRBJ1-2; a possible D gene is TRBD1 (5 bases). The V end was cut by 2 bases, the J end by 7 bases, with 14 bases between. This CDR3 is 14 amino acids long. Per the germline V gene, CDR1 is MNHNS and CDR2 is SASEGT. CDR3 sequence (DNA): TGTGCCAGCAGTGAAAGTTCGACAGACGGTGGCTACACCTTC. It encodes CASSESSTDGGYTF.

The chain recombines TRBV20-1 with TRBJ1-2, with D unclear. There are 13 residues in the CDR3. The V end lost 0 bases, the J end lost 1 base, and 6 bases lay between the germline ends. The germline gives CDR1 DFQATT, CDR2 SNEGSKA (reference sequence). CDR3 protein: CSARDHLNYGYTF. CDR3 DNA: TGCAGTGCTAGAGATCACCTTAACTATGGCTACACCTTC.